This T cell receptor (beta chain) appears in the sequencing data of a study of blood T cells in healthy people across ages. The table lists this clonotype with a few counts. Its antigen is unknown. Per the germline V gene, CDR1 is MDHEN and CDR2 is SYDVKM. The CDR3 is made up of 14 amino acids. V lost 11 bases to trimming and J lost 7 bases; unmatched junction nucleotides: 13. For the second PCR, which ran for 7 to 11 cycles, a sample-barcoded 5' primer and a J-beta primer mix were used. TCRdb reanalysed the 5' RACE reads using MiXCR and keeps one entry per CDR3 protein. In the table there are 700,000 to 900,000 distinct CDR3 sequences, 50% to 65% of which are singletons. Study-wide results and limits: Fewer expanded clones and more diversity marked long-lived versus aged donors.

The TCR originated in a man at least 80 years old in good health. The sequenced sample was blood. The chain employs TRBV28 and TRBJ2-1; TRBD2 agrees at 8 bases. The CDR3 DNA follows: TGTGCCGGCCAGACTAGCGCGCCTCGAAATGAGCAGTTCTTC. This sequence encodes CAGQTSAPRNEQFF.